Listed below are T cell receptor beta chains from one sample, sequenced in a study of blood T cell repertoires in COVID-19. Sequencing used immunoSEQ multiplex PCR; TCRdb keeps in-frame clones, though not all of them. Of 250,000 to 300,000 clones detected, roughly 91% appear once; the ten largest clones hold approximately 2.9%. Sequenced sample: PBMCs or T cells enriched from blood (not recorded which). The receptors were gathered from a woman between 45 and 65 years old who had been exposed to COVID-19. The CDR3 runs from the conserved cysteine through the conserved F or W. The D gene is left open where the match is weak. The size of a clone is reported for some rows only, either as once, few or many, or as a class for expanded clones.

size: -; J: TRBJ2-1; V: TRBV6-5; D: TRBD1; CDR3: CASSSYRGSSNEQFF; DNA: TGTGCCAGCAGTTCTTACAGGGGGTCCTCCAATGAGCAGTTCTTC
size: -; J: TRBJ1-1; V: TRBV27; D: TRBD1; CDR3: CASVPGQGNINTEAFF; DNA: TGTGCCAGCGTCCCGGGACAGGGTAACATTAACACTGAAGCTTTCTTT
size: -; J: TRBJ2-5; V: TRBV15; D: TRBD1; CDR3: CATSKKRDSYIQETQYF; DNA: TGTGCCACCAGCAAAAAACGGGACAGCTATATTCAAGAGACCCAGTACTTC
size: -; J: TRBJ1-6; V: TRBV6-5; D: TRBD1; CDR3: CASYKDRVNSPLHF; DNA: TGTGCCAGCTATAAGGACAGGGTCAATTCACCCCTCCACTTT
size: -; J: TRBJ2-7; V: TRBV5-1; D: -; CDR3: CASSLAGRSYEQYF; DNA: TGCGCCAGCAGCTTGGCAGGGAGGTCCTACGAGCAGTACTTC
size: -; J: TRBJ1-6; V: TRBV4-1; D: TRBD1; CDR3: CASSQDRAGGSYNSPLHF; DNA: TGCGCCAGCAGCCAAGATAGGGCAGGGGGCTCCTATAATTCACCCCTCCACTTT
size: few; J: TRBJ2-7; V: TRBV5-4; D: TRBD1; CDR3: CASSKDRNYEQYF; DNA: TGTGCCAGCAGCAAGGACAGGAACTACGAGCAGTACTTC
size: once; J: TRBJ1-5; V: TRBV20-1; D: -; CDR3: CSAEEQPQHF; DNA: TGCAGTGCCGAGGAACAGCCCCAGCATTTT
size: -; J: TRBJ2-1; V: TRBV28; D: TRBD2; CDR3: CASTSGGLGLGSEQFF; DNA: TGTGCCAGCACCTCGGGAGGACTAGGGCTTGGTAGTGAGCAGTTCTTC
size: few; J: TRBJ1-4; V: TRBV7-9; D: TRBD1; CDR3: CASSPDRVISEKLFF; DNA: TGTGCCAGCAGCCCCGACAGGGTAATTTCTGAAAAACTGTTTTTT
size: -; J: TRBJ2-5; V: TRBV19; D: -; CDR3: CASSIQTGLETQYF; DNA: TGTGCCAGTAGTATACAAACAGGGCTGGAGACCCAGTACTTC
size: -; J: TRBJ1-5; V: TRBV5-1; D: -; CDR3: CASSLNSPEQPQHF; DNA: TGCGCCAGCAGCTTGAATTCGCCGGAGCAGCCCCAGCATTTT
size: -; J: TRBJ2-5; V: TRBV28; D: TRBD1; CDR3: CASSRYGTGDETQYF; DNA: TGTGCCAGCAGTCGATACGGGACAGGGGATGAGACCCAGTACTTC
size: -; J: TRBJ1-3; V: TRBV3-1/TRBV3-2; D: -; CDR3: CASSQTSSGNTIYF; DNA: TGTGCCAGCAGCCAAACAAGCTCTGGAAACACCATATATTTT
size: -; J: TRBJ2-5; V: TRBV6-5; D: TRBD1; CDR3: CASMPHRGRETQYF; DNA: TGTGCCAGCATGCCCCACAGGGGTCGAGAGACCCAGTACTTC
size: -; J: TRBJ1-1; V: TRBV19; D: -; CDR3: CASSLSPPGIVTEAFF; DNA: TGTGCCAGTAGTTTGTCCCCCCCAGGTATCGTGACTGAAGCTTTCTTT
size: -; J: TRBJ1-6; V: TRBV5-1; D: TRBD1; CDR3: CASSSRQGNNSPLHF; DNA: TGCGCCAGCAGCTCCCGACAGGGGAATAATTCACCCCTCCACTTT
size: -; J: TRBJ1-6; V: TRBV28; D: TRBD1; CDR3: CASSTGTGNSPLHF; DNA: TGTGCCAGCAGTACCGGGACAGGTAATTCACCCCTCCACTTT
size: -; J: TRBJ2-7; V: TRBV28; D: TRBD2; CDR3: CASASGGYEQYF; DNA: TGTGCCAGCGCCTCGGGGGGATACGAGCAGTACTTC
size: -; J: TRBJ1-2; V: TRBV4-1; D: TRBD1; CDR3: CASSQGWSQGNYGYTF; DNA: TGCGCCAGCAGCCAAGGCTGGTCACAGGGGAACTATGGCTACACCTTC
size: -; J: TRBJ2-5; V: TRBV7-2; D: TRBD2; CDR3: CASSLIAGGGETQYF; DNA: TGTGCCAGCAGTCTTATCGCGGGGGGTGGAGAGACCCAGTACTTC
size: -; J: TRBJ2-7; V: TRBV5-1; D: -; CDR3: CASSPETATYEQYF; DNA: TGCGCCAGCAGCCCGGAGACAGCTACCTACGAGCAGTACTTC
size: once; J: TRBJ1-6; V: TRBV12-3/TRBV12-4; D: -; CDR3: CASSHSNSPLHF; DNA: TGTGCCAGCAGCCATTCCAATTCACCCCTCCACTTT
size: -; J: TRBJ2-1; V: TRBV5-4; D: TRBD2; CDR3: CASSKEFSGGAVEQFF; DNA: TGTGCCAGCAGCAAAGAGTTTAGCGGGGGGGCGGTTGAGCAGTTCTTC
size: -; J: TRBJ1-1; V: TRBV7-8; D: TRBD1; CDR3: CASSPGQGMNTEAFF; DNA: TGTGCCAGCAGCCCGGGACAGGGGATGAACACTGAAGCTTTCTTT
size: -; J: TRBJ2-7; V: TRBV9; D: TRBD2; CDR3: CASSVAAGGIYEQYF; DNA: TGTGCCAGCAGCGTAGCAGCGGGGGGGATATACGAGCAGTACTTC
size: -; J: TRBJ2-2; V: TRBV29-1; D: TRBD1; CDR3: CSAAGQGAAGELFF; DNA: TGCAGCGCCGCGGGACAGGGGGCTGCCGGGGAGCTGTTTTTT
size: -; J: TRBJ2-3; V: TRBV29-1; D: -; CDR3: CSVEASTDTQYF; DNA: TGCAGCGTTGAGGCTAGCACAGATACGCAGTATTTT
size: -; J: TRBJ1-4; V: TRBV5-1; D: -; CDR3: CASSLAEVRGSEKLFF; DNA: TGCGCCAGCAGCTTGGCCGAAGTAAGGGGGAGTGAAAAACTGTTTTTT
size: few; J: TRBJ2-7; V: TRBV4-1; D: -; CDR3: CASSPPQGSFAYEQYF; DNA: TGCGCCAGCAGCCCCCCTCAGGGGAGTTTTGCCTACGAGCAGTACTTC
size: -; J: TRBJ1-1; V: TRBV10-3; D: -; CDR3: CATIRVGGNTEAFF; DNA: TGTGCCACAATCAGGGTAGGGGGGAACACTGAAGCTTTCTTT
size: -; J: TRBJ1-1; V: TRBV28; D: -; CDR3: CASSSLEKAFF; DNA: TGTGCCAGCAGCTCATTGGAGAAAGCTTTCTTT
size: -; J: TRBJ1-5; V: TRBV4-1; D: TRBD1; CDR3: CASSHDRDSGNQPQHF; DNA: TGCGCCAGCAGCCACGACCGGGACAGTGGCAATCAGCCCCAGCATTTT
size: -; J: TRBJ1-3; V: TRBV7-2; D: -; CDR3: CASSSTAGGTGSTIYF; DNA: TGTGCCAGCAGCTCCACCGCGGGGGGGACGGGGAGCACCATATATTTT
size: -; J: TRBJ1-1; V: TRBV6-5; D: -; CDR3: CASSQGGSRTEAFF; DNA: TGTGCCAGCAGTCAGGGAGGGAGTCGGACTGAAGCTTTCTTT
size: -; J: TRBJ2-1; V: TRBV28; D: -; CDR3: CASSPIRGGSYNEQFF; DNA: TGTGCCAGCAGTCCCATTAGGGGGGGTTCCTACAATGAGCAGTTCTTC
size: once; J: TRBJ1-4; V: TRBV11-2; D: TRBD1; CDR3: CASSNRDRGDRTNEKLFF; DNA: TGTGCCAGCAGCAACCGGGACAGGGGTGATCGGACTAATGAAAAACTGTTTTTT
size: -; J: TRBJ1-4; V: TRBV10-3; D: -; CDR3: CAISESLTAAATNEKLFF; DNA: TGTGCCATCAGTGAGTCATTGACAGCAGCTGCAACTAATGAAAAACTGTTTTTT
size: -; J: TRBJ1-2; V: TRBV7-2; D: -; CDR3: CASSPRASGVYGYTF; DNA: TGTGCCAGCAGCCCACGGGCAAGCGGAGTCTATGGCTACACCTTC
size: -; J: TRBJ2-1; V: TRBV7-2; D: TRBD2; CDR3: CASSPRLAGGINEQFF; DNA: TGTGCCAGCAGCCCCCGACTAGCGGGGGGGATAAATGAGCAGTTCTTC
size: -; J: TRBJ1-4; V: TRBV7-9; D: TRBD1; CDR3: CASSSLGDRGYEKLFF; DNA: TGTGCCAGCAGCTCGCTCGGGGACAGGGGTTATGAAAAACTGTTTTTT
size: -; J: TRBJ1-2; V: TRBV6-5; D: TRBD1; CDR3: CASIRDRGVTYGYTF; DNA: TGTGCCAGCATTAGGGACAGGGGCGTAACCTATGGCTACACCTTC
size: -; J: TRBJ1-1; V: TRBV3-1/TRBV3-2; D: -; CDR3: CASSQGQGWTLNTEAFF; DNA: TGTGCCAGCAGCCAAGGGCAGGGTTGGACCTTGAACACTGAAGCTTTCTTT
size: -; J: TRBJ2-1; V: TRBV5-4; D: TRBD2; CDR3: CASSVSGGRNEQFF; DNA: TGTGCCAGCAGCGTTAGCGGGGGGCGCAATGAGCAGTTCTTC
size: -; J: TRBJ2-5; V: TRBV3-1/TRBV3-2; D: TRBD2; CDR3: CASSQDLAGGGETQYF; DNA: TGTGCCAGCAGCCAAGATCTAGCGGGGGGCGGAGAGACCCAGTACTTC
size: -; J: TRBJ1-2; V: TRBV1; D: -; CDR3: CTSSQWLRGVEGYTF; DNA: TGCACCAGCAGCCAATGGTTACGGGGAGTCGAGGGCTACACCTTC
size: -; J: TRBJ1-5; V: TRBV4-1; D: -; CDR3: CASSQESGIINQPQHF; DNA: TGCGCCAGCAGCCAAGAGAGCGGGATCATCAATCAGCCCCAGCATTTT
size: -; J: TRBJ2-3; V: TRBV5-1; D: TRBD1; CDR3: CASSLGDRAFGDTQYF; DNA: TGCGCCAGCAGCTTGGGGGACAGGGCGTTCGGAGATACGCAGTATTTT
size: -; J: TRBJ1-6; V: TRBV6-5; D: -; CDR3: CASSYSDSMGASPLHF; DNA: TGTGCCAGCAGTTACTCGGACAGTATGGGCGCTTCACCCCTCCACTTT
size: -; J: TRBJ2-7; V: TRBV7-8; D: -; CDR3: CASSLVFGGEQYF; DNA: TGTGCCAGCAGCTTAGTTTTCGGCGGGGAGCAGTACTTC
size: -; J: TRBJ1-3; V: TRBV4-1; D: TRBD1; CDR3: CASSQDGDRGNSGNTIYF; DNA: TGCGCCAGCAGCCAAGATGGGGACAGGGGGAACTCTGGAAACACCATATATTTT